The next 21 T cell receptor beta chains were all read from a single sample in a study of CD8+CD57+ T cells in acquired aplastic anemia. An expansion of CD8+CD57+ cells by flow cytometry had been shown in patients chosen for sequencing. The template for TCR beta VDJ and CDR3 sequence profiling was genomic DNA. TCRdb called the reads again in MiXCR, with one record for every CDR3 protein. The data show a few hundred thousand distinct CDR3 sequences, with under 55% seen just once and 15% to 20% held by the top ten. Input material: sorted CD4+, CD8+, or CD8+CD57+ T cells (not recorded which) from PBMCs. Receptors originate from a human donor with aplastic anemia.

This clonotype showed up many times. This chain connects TRBV20-1 to TRBJ2-1; D remains ambiguous. The CDR3 sequence is 13 residues long. V was clipped by 5 bases and J by 5 bases, with 13 bases between them. Germline assignment: CDR1 DFQATT and CDR2 SNEGSKA (reference sequence). CDR3 region: CSAFSPNNNEQFF. The CDR3 DNA reads TGCAGTGCTTTCAGTCCCAATAACAATGAGCAGTTCTTC.

This sequence joins TRBV24-1 and TRBJ2-5; D perhaps matches TRBD1 (6 bases). V was pared by 2 bases and J by 1 base, with 10 bases between. This CDR3 region has 15 residues. Germline CDR1 KGHDR, CDR2 SFDVKD. The CDR3 loop is CATSDSSTGQETQYF. The DNA of the CDR3 is TGTGCCACCAGTGATTCATCGACAGGCCAAGAGACCCAGTACTTC.

This chain links TRBV7-9 with TRBJ1-3; D is ambiguous. The CDR3 totals 13 residues. The V end lost 4 bases, the J end lost 7 bases, and 11 bases lay between the germline ends. From germline, CDR1 is SEHNR and CDR2 FQNEAQ (reference sequence). The CDR3 nucleotides are TGTGCCAGCAGCTCTAGCAGAAGTAACACCATATATTTT. Its protein is CASSSSRSNTIYF.

This chain links TRBV14 with TRBJ1-2, with D perhaps matching TRBD1 (6 bases). CDR1 SGHDN and CDR2 FVKESK come from the germline V gene. V was pared by 7 bases and J by 7 bases, with 16 bases between. The CDR3 contains 13 residues. DNA for the CDR3: TGTGCCAGCACTGCGGGGGCGAGGAGTGGCTACACCTTC. The encoded protein is CASTAGARSGYTF.

This clonotype was counted ten times or more. The chain is built from TRBV5-5 and TRBJ1-5; 10 bases align to TRBD1. V gave up 0 bases and J gave up 2 bases; unmatched junction bases: 2. This CDR3 contains 16 residues. CDR1 and CDR2 (germline): SGHKS, YYEKEE (reference sequence). The CDR3 reads CASSLETGGRNQPQHF. The CDR3, as DNA: TGTGCCAGCAGCTTGGAGACAGGGGGCCGCAATCAGCCCCAGCATTTT.

Remarks on this clonotype: This may be a read error, as it is one base from a much larger clone. This chain connects TRBV11-2 to TRBJ2-7, with 10 nucleotides matching TRBD1. This CDR3 comprises 15 residues. The junction had 4 bases not matched to a gene; V was cut back by 3 bases and J by 2 bases. Germline V lookup: CDR1 SGHAT, CDR2 FQNNGV. The CDR3 sequence: CASSFDRGRPYEQYF. The CDR3 bases are TGTGCCAGCAGCTTTGACAGGGGGCGCCCCTACGAGCAGTACTTC.

This clonotype was seen repeatedly, ten times or more. The V and J genes are TRBV20-1 and TRBJ1-1; D unresolved. The CDR3 length is 12 residues. Germline CDR1 and CDR2: DFQATT and SNEGSKA (reference sequence). The ends were cut back, 0 bases at V and 1 base at J, with 3 bases in the middle. CDR3 in amino acids: CSARDQNTEAFF. The CDR3 region has the DNA TGCAGTGCTAGAGATCAGAACACTGAAGCTTTCTTT.

This clonotype came up a few times. V is TRBV4-1 and J is TRBJ2-6; weak D call: TRBD1 (5 bases). The CDR3 contains 17 residues. Germline V gives CDR1 MGHRA, CDR2 YSYEKL. Trimming stripped 0 bases from V and 3 bases from J, with 12 bases between. CDR3 DNA sequence: TGCGCCAGCAGCCAAGACTTCAGGGTGGATGGGGCCAACGTCCTGACTTTC. Translation: CASSQDFRVDGANVLTF.

The sample holds many counts of this clonotype. V usage is TRBV11-2 and J usage is TRBJ2-2, with a possible D match to TRBD1 (6 bases). V lost 5 bases and J 6 bases, leaving 10 bases between the germline ends. The CDR3 loop spans 13 amino acids. Germline assignment: CDR1 SGHAT and CDR2 FQNNGV. CDR3: CASSNQGSGELFF. As DNA, the CDR3 is TGTGCCAGCAGCAATCAGGGGTCCGGGGAGCTGTTTTTT.

This clonotype was seen repeatedly, ten times or more. The chain is built from TRBV7-3 and TRBJ1-1, with 7 bases aligning to TRBD1. Looked up from germline, CDR1 is SGHTA and CDR2 is FQGTGA. Unmatched junction bases numbered 30, after V lost 5 bases and J lost 0 bases. The CDR3 has 23 amino acids. CDR3 in amino acids: CASSLIGVTGWEGLQPMNTEAFF. In DNA form, the CDR3 reads TGTGCCAGCAGCCTTATTGGAGTGACAGGGTGGGAGGGCCTTCAGCCCATGAACACTGAAGCTTTCTTT.

As to this clonotype: A much larger clone lies one base from this, so it may be a read error. The V and J genes are TRBV10-3 and TRBJ1-1; a possible D gene is TRBD1 (5 bases). Germline loops: CDR1 ENHRY, CDR2 SYGVKD. The CDR3 extends over 15 amino acids. The V and J ends lost 3 bases and 4 bases respectively, with 15 bases between them. CDR3 sequence reads: CAISDPRGEGTEAFF. As DNA, the CDR3 is TGTGCCATCAGTGATCCCCGGGGGGAAGGCACTGAAGCTTTCTTT.

The chain employs TRBV6-5 and TRBJ2-2; tentative D call: TRBD1 (5 bases). The CDR3 length is 15 residues. V dropped 2 bases and J dropped 4 bases, with 11 bases sitting between them. Germline V lookup: CDR1 MNHEY, CDR2 SVGAGI. The CDR3 DNA reads as TGTGCCAGCAGTTACGTCAGGGCCGGCACCGGGGAGCTGTTTTTT. Translation gives CASSYVRAGTGELFF.

The DNA for the CDR3 is TGTGCCATCAGTGATGGGTACGGGGAGCTGTTTTTT. This encodes CAISDGYGELFF. The chain carries TRBV10-3 and TRBJ2-2, with D unclear. The CDR3 covers 12 residues. Germline V gene data show CDR1 as ENHRY and CDR2 as SYGVKD. V dropped 3 bases and J dropped 7 bases, with 6 bases sitting between them.

A remark on this clonotype: Given the absence of the conserved phenylalanine or tryptophan at the CDR3 end, a read error is likely. The DNA is left out, because the CDR3 cannot be placed on it with certainty; the CDR3 is given as TCRdb lists it. This chain links TRBV12-3 or TRBV12-4 with TRBJ1-1. The CDR3 has 11 amino acids, counting both end residues. The CDR3: CASSSLRGGIY.

Here the CDR3 reads CSVDRGETQYF. CDR3 nucleotide sequence: TGCAGTGTGGACAGGGGAGAGACCCAGTACTTC. The chain links TRBV20-1 to TRBJ2-5, with TRBD1 matching over 9 bases. Germline V gene lookup returns CDR1 DFQATT and CDR2 SNEGSKA (reference sequence). V shed 7 bases, J shed 4 bases, and the junction held 1 base outside the gene matches. The CDR3 spans 11 residues.

This clonotype is a singleton in its sample. The chain joins TRBV20-1 to TRBJ2-1, with D possibly TRBD2 on 5 matching bases. Germline assignment: CDR1 DFQATT and CDR2 SNEGSKA (reference sequence). The length of the CDR3 is 11 residues. Trimming left V 3 bases short and J 7 bases short, with 7 bases between. In nucleotides, the CDR3 is TGCAGTGCTAGTTCGGGGAATGAGCAGTTCTTC. It codes for CSASSGNEQFF.

In the case of this clonotype: The junction and the germline gene differ at one end; a read error may be behind it. This sequence joins TRBV10-2 and TRBJ2-7; D gene unclear. CDR1 is WSHSY, CDR2 SAAADI, per germline. CDR3 length equals 13 residues. The CDR3: CASSVSLSYEQYF. The DNA for the CDR3 is TGTGCCAGCAGTGTTTCACTGTCCTACGAGCAGTACTTC.

This chain joins TRBV7-9 and TRBJ1-5; 8 bases are shared with TRBD1. V gave up 2 bases and J gave up 4 bases; unmatched junction bases: 13. Germline CDR1 reads SEHNR; CDR2 reads FQNEAQ (reference sequence). This CDR3 comprises 18 residues. Here the CDR3 DNA reads TGTGCCAGCAGCTTATCAGGACAGGGATGGTTGGGGAATCAGCCCCAGCATTTT. Translation gives CASSLSGQGWLGNQPQHF.

In regard to this clonotype: This may be a read error: a much more frequent sequence differs by one nucleotide. The chain carries TRBV5-8 and TRBJ2-3; tentatively, D is TRBD2 (7 bases). Germline-derived CDR1 and CDR2 are SGHTS and YDEGEE. CDR3 length equals 16 residues. CDR3 amino acids: CTSSLGGASRTDTQYF. The DNA for the CDR3 is TGTACCAGCAGCTTGGGGGGGGCTTCACGCACAGATACGCAGTATTTT.

This clonotype was observed many times. The chain links TRBV6-5 to TRBJ1-5, with D unclear. CDR3 length: 15 amino acids. Germline loops: CDR1 MNHEY, CDR2 SVGAGI. The V gene lost 0 bases and the J gene lost 4 bases, with 10 bases spanning the gap. CDR3: CASSYSTGKNQPQHF. CDR3 DNA: TGTGCCAGCAGTTACTCGACTGGGAAGAATCAGCCCCAGCATTTT.

This clonotype was counted a few times. The chain is built from TRBV28 and TRBJ1-5; 7 bases fit TRBD1. V shed 7 bases and J 0 bases; nucleotides not matched to a gene: 6. This CDR3 has 15 residues. The germline V gene has CDR1 MDHEN and CDR2 SYDVKM. CDR3 DNA: TGTGCCAGCACATCAGGGGGATCTAGCAATCAGCCCCAGCATTTT. Its translation is CASTSGGSSNQPQHF.